This is a list of T cell receptor beta chains from one sample in a study of T-cell reconstitution after alpha-beta-depleted transplantation in children. TCRdb re-called the PCR reads through MiXCR, storing one row per CDR3 protein. The repertoire includes 250,000 to 300,000 distinct CDR3 sequences, over 8% of them detected once, and 10% sits in the top ten. The sequenced sample was PBMCs from the stem cell graft donor, obtained from the stem cell graft. The receptors were gathered from a human donor who donated a stem cell graft to a child with SCID. Both conserved end residues are part of each CDR3. D genes are given only for firm matches. Not all rows give a size; the values are once, few, many and, for expanded clones, a class.

clone_size j_call v_call d_call cdr3_nt cdr3_aa
- TRBJ2-5 TRBV2 - TGTGCCAGCACCCCAGCGGAAGCCGAGACCCAGTACTTC CASTPAEAETQYF
- TRBJ1-5 TRBV27 - TGTGCCAGCAGGGAGGGCTATACTCAGCCCCAGCATTTT CASREGYTQPQHF
- TRBJ2-1 TRBV7-2 TRBD1 TGTGCCAGCAGCTTCGACAGGGGGACAGGGAATGAGCAGTTCTTC CASSFDRGTGNEQFF
- TRBJ2-3 TRBV28 TRBD2 TGTGCCAGCAGTTTATGGGCTAGCGGGGGTCTAACAGATACGCAGTATTTT CASSLWASGGLTDTQYF
few TRBJ2-5 TRBV20-1 - TGCAGTTTGGGGGCCGGGATAGAGACCCAGTACTTC CSLGAGIETQYF
once TRBJ2-5 TRBV5-5 - TGTGCCAGCAGCTTTAGTGCAGGGACGGTTCAAGAGACCCAGTACTTC CASSFSAGTVQETQYF
many TRBJ2-3 TRBV29-1 TRBD1 TGCAGGCAACTCCGACAGGGGGCCCAGGATACGCAGTATTTT CRQLRQGAQDTQYF
few TRBJ2-7 TRBV7-9 - TGTGCCAGCTCCAGGGCGGGCAGTACCTTTGGGGTGCAGTACTTC CASSRAGSTFGVQYF
few TRBJ2-7 TRBV19 - TGTGCCAGTAGTGCTTCGCTGTCTCACGAGCAGTACTTC CASSASLSHEQYF
few TRBJ2-4 TRBV5-1 - TGCGCCAGCATTCGGGTAGCCAAAAACATTCAGTACTTC CASIRVAKNIQYF
many TRBJ2-3 TRBV10-3 - TGTGCCATCAGTGGTACCCAGAGAGCCACAGATACGCAGTATTTT CAISGTQRATDTQYF
- TRBJ1-1 TRBV12-3/TRBV12-4 - TGTGCCAGCAGCGAGAGGAACACTGAAGCTTTCTTT CASSERNTEAFF
- TRBJ1-1 TRBV18 - TGTGCCAGCTCGCCCGGGACCGCCCCATGGGGTAACACTGAAGCTTTCTTT CASSPGTAPWGNTEAFF
few TRBJ2-5 TRBV10-3 TRBD2 TGTGCCATCAGTGAGTCGTCTAGCGGATACCAAGAGACCCAGTACTTC CAISESSSGYQETQYF
many TRBJ2-3 TRBV6-6 - TGTGCCAGCAGTTACTCGAACCCAGATACGCAGTATTTT CASSYSNPDTQYF
few TRBJ2-5 TRBV12-3/TRBV12-4 - TGTGCCAGCAGGTCCTCTATGGGGTTCAGGGAGACCCAGTACTTC CASRSSMGFRETQYF
- TRBJ1-2 TRBV29-1 - TGCAGCGTTGAAGGACAGGCAAGCTATGGCTACACCTTC CSVEGQASYGYTF
many TRBJ2-5 TRBV20-1 TRBD1 TGCAGTGCTTCCCGACAGGGGGCCCGATCCGTAAACCAAGAGACCCAGTACTTC CSASRQGARSVNQETQYF
- TRBJ2-2 TRBV12-3/TRBV12-4 - TGTGCCAGCAGCCCCAAAGTTCAGGAAAGCCCGGCCGGGGAGCTGTTTTTT CASSPKVQESPAGELFF
few TRBJ1-4 TRBV7-9 - TGTGCCAGCAGCTTTTGGCAGGATGAAAAACTGTTTTTT CASSFWQDEKLFF
- TRBJ2-2 TRBV2 TRBD1 TGTGCCAGCACCGAAGGGACAGGGGTCACCGGGGAGCTGTTTTTT CASTEGTGVTGELFF
- TRBJ1-2 TRBV7-9 - TGTGCCAGCATCTTAGCGGGGCGCGGCAGCTCTAACTATGGCTACACCTTC CASILAGRGSSNYGYTF
- TRBJ1-2 TRBV5-8 - TGTGCCAGCAGCTTGTATGGCTACACCTTC CASSLYGYTF
- TRBJ2-1 TRBV5-1 - TGCGCCAGCAGCTTGCGTGTGAATGAGCAGTTCTTC CASSLRVNEQFF
few TRBJ1-6 TRBV12-3/TRBV12-4 TRBD1 TGTGCCAGCAGTCCAGAGACGCAAATTGGACAGGGCTCTTCACCCCTCCACTTT CASSPETQIGQGSSPLHF
many TRBJ2-3 TRBV27 - TGTGCCAGCAGTTTGGTTCTTACAGATACGCAGTATTTT CASSLVLTDTQYF
- TRBJ2-1 TRBV5-5 TRBD2 TGTGCCAGCAGCTTGGCCGGGACTAGCGGGGACAATGAGCAGTTCTTC CASSLAGTSGDNEQFF
few TRBJ2-5 TRBV6-5 TRBD2 TGTGCCAGCAGTTACGGGGCTAGCGGGGGAGAGACCCAGTACTTC CASSYGASGGETQYF
few TRBJ2-3 TRBV20-1 TRBD2 TGCAGTGCCTTAGCGGGGGCGCACACAGATACGCAGTATTTT CSALAGAHTDTQYF
many TRBJ2-3 TRBV18 - TGTGCCAGCTCACCAATTGGAGATACGCAGTATTTT CASSPIGDTQYF
many TRBJ2-1 TRBV5-5 - TGTGCCAGCAGCCCACGACGAGGCACATACAATGAGCAGTTCTTC CASSPRRGTYNEQFF
few TRBJ2-2 TRBV2 - TGTGCCAGCAGTAACAGGGACGACACCGGGGAGCTGTTTTTT CASSNRDDTGELFF
- TRBJ2-2 TRBV4-1 - TGCGCCAGCAGCAGCTTGCAGGGGTCCGGGGAGCTGTTTTTT CASSSLQGSGELFF
- TRBJ2-2 TRBV7-9 TRBD1 TGTGCCAGCAGAAGGGACAGCGACACCGGGGAGCTGTTTTTT CASRRDSDTGELFF
- TRBJ2-4 TRBV3-1 - TGTGCCAGCAGCCCCAGGGAAAACATTCAGTACTTC CASSPRENIQYF
- TRBJ2-3 TRBV11-1 TRBD2 TGTGCCAGCAGCGGCCTTCGGTCTAGCGGAATAAGCACAGATACGCAGTATTTT CASSGLRSSGISTDTQYF
few TRBJ1-1 TRBV5-1 TRBD1 TGCGCCAGCAGCTTCGGGACAGACTACACTGAAGCTTTCTTT CASSFGTDYTEAFF
few TRBJ1-1 TRBV16 TRBD1 TGTGCCAGCAGCCAAGGGACAGGAGGATACACTGAAGCTTTCTTT CASSQGTGGYTEAFF
- TRBJ1-5 TRBV27 - TGTGCCAGCCGCAATAACAATCAGCCCCAGCATTTT CASRNNNQPQHF
many TRBJ2-6 TRBV12-3/TRBV12-4 TRBD1 TGTGCCAGCAGTTCCCGGGACAGGGTGACTGGGGCCAACGTCCTGACTTTC CASSSRDRVTGANVLTF